The 12 T cell receptor beta chains below come from one sample, sequenced in a study of T cells in Graves' hyperthyroidism and ophthalmopathy. The CDR3 regions of TCR beta were amplified from RNA transcripts. First-round RT-PCR targeting the TCR CDR3 was performed with the HTBI primer set. TCRdb ran MiXCR on the multiplex PCR reads and lists one entry per CDR3 protein. The sample holds roughly 600,000 distinct CDR3 sequences; roughly 15% are singletons and the top ten take around 13%. The source material was blood. These receptors were collected from a woman aged 50 to 60 with Graves' ophthalmopathy.

In the case of this clonotype: A much larger clone is a single base away; this may be a read error. The chain recombines TRBV6-2 or TRBV6-3 with TRBJ1-1; D may be TRBD1 (6 bases). This CDR3 comprises 13 residues. Germline V gene sequence: CDR1 MNHEY, CDR2 SVGEGT. V was cut by 5 bases and J by 3 bases, with 10 bases left in between. CDR3: CASSRGTHTEAFF. DNA of the CDR3: TGTGCCAGCAGTCGGGGGACACACACTGAAGCTTTCTTT.

This clonotype was found many times. The rearrangement links TRBV30 to TRBJ2-5, with TRBD2 as a possible D gene (5 bases). The V end lost 0 bases, the J end lost 4 bases, and 15 bases lay between the germline ends. CDR3 length: 15 amino acids. Looked up from germline, CDR1 is GTSNPN and CDR2 is SVGIG (reference sequence). The CDR3 bases are TGTGCCTGGAGTGTAGTGCCGGGAAACGGAGAGACCCAGTACTTC. Translating it yields CAWSVVPGNGETQYF.

There are many counts of this clonotype. The V and J genes are TRBV5-1 and TRBJ2-2; possibly TRBD1 for D (6 bases). The CDR3 loop spans 16 amino acids. V dropped 0 bases and J dropped 6 bases, with 15 bases sitting between them. Germline loops: CDR1 SGHRS, CDR2 YFSETQ. The CDR3 is CASSLGQVRYPGELFF. The CDR3 DNA follows: TGCGCCAGCAGCTTGGGACAGGTTCGATACCCCGGGGAGCTGTTTTTT.

The table lists this clonotype with many counts. V is TRBV7-2 and J is TRBJ2-1, with D hard to call. Looked up from germline, CDR1 is SGHTA and CDR2 is FQGNSA. CDR3 length equals 15 residues. V was clipped by 4 bases and J by 2 bases, with 12 bases between them. The CDR3 loop reads CASSSYKKPYNEQFF. The CDR3 region has the DNA TGTGCCAGCAGCTCCTATAAAAAACCCTACAATGAGCAGTTCTTC.

The table lists this clonotype with many counts. The V call is TRBV7-2, the J call TRBJ1-5, with a weak D call TRBD1 (6 bases). Germline V lookup: CDR1 SGHTA, CDR2 FQGNSA. The CDR3 runs to 16 residues. V lost 0 bases to trimming and J lost 3 bases, with 12 bases between them. Here the CDR3 DNA reads TGTGCCAGCAGCTTAGCGAACAGGGTCCTCAATCAGCCCCAGCATTTT. Its protein is CASSLANRVLNQPQHF.

This clonotype appeared a single time. The gene calls are TRBV3-1 and TRBJ1-1, with D hard to call. Germline loops: CDR1 LGHDT, CDR2 YNNKEL (reference sequence). V was clipped by 6 bases and J by 3 bases, with 8 bases between them. The CDR3 runs to 12 residues. The CDR3 loop reads CASRDLDTEAFF. In nucleotides, the CDR3 is TGTGCCAGCAGGGACTTGGACACTGAAGCTTTCTTT. The full variable domain, its missing parts supplied by reference TRBV3-1 and TRBJ1-1, is DTAVSQTPKYLVTQMGNDKSIKCEQNLGHDTMYWYKQDSKKFLKIMFSYNNKELIINETVPNRFSPKSPDKAHLNLHINSLELGDSAVYFCASRDLDTEAFFGQGTRLTVV.

This clonotype showed up just a few times. The rearrangement uses TRBV5-8 and TRBJ1-6, with D perhaps TRBD1 (6 bases). V was clipped by 5 bases and J by 9 bases, with 15 bases between them. The length of the CDR3 is 14 residues. The germline gives CDR1 SGHTS, CDR2 YDEGEE. The CDR3 coding sequence is TGTGCCAGCAGTACGATACAGGGTAGTTCACCCCTCCACTTT. Translation: CASSTIQGSSPLHF.

This clonotype was picked up one time. The chain carries TRBV10-3 and TRBJ1-3; no clear D gene. CDR1 is ENHRY and CDR2 is SYGVKD in the germline V gene. The V gene lost 4 bases and the J gene lost 5 bases, with 3 bases spanning the gap. This CDR3 spans 11 amino acids. CDR3 sequence (DNA): TGTGCCATCAGTGGAAGAAACACCATATATTTT. Its protein is CAISGRNTIYF.

The chain combines TRBV7-3 with TRBJ2-1, with D maybe TRBD2 (6 bases). Trimming took off 0 bases at V and 4 bases at J, with 10 bases between the two ends. Germline V gene lookup returns CDR1 SGHTA and CDR2 FQGTGA. The CDR3 loop spans 15 amino acids. The CDR3 sequence: CASSLTSGLYNEQFF. In DNA form, the CDR3 reads TGTGCCAGCAGCTTAACTAGCGGCCTTTACAATGAGCAGTTCTTC. Complete variable domain (other parts from reference TRBV7-3 and TRBJ2-1): GAGVSQTPSNKVTEKGKYVELRCDPISGHTALYWYRQSLGQGPEFLIYFQGTGAADDSGLPNDRFFAVRPEGSVSTLKIQRTERGDSAVYLCASSLTSGLYNEQFFGPGTRLTVL.

This chain links TRBV9 with TRBJ2-1; D tentatively reads TRBD1 or TRBD2 (8 bases each). Germline assignment: CDR1 SGDLS and CDR2 YYNGEE. This CDR3 comprises 20 residues. V dropped 4 bases and J dropped 3 bases, with 29 bases sitting between them. The DNA for the CDR3 is TGTGCCAGCAGCCGTTTCCCCCAGGGGGCAGTAAGCGGGGGCTACAATGAGCAGTTCTTC. It translates to CASSRFPQGAVSGGYNEQFF.

V usage is TRBV30 and J usage is TRBJ1-4; D may be TRBD1 (5 bases). CDR1 and CDR2 (germline): GTSNPN, SVGIG (reference sequence). This CDR3 is built from 12 residues. V shed 4 bases and J shed 7 bases, with 10 bases lying between them. CDR3: CAWTGSSEKLFF. The CDR3 DNA reads as TGTGCCTGGACAGGGTCGAGTGAAAAACTGTTTTTT.

On this clonotype itself: A junction end diverges from the germline sequence, so it may reflect a read error. V usage is TRBV15 and J usage is TRBJ1-3; D not certain. The CDR3 is 14 amino acids. Germline-derived CDR1 and CDR2 are LNHNV and YYDKDF (reference sequence). The CDR3 DNA reads as TGTGCCAGCAGCGGGCCAGACTCTGGAAACACCATATATTTT. Its protein is CASSGPDSGNTIYF.